The present T cell receptor (beta chain) was sequenced within a study of CD8 T cells in ankylosing spondylitis (dated by TCRdb to the late 2010s). General notes on the study: To find TCR variants linked to disease, the study profiled T cell receptor beta repertoires in ankylosing spondylitis patients and healthy donors. Peripheral blood samples were taken, and synovial fluid was additionally collected from ankylosing spondylitis patients. In total, the full study cohort was made up of roughly 110 healthy donors and 25 ankylosing spondylitis patients. Broader findings and caveats from the paper: The disease-linked clones had a CD8+ phenotype and were found at relatively low frequencies in peripheral blood. Some of the motif variants had been reported before in the synovial fluid and blood of reactive arthritis patients, a finding that suggests common disease-initiation mechanisms. A TCR beta motif of several highly homologous amino acid variants appeared characteristic of blood from ankylosing spondylitis patients. The disease-linked clones were reported as significantly enriched in matched synovial fluid samples from ankylosing spondylitis patients.

V is clipped by 2 bases and J by 8 bases, and the sequence between their germline boundaries is 12 bases long. The CDR3 runs 13 amino acids, cysteine and phenylalanine included. This entry keeps only the CDR3 DNA: 39 bases, framed from base 1. The germline V gene gives CDR1 as SGHAT and CDR2 as FQNNGV. Data came from an Illumina HiSeq 2500. TCR beta libraries were prepared by quantitative 5'-RACE with molecular barcodes. The paper's processing steps were these. To identify disease-linked TCR variants, a new computational method was used, one built on a probabilistic model of VDJ rearrangement. TCRdb's own reprocessing of the public reads used fastp at Q25 and MiXCR and kept productive beta chains. Each record represents a unique CDR3 protein, reported with the most common genes and DNA among its rows. In this record, the V and J calls reflect TCRdb's handling and not the investigators' own analysis. The table for this sample lists roughly 700,000 distinct CDR3 sequences; under 20% of them were counted only once. The top ten clones comprise 15% to 20% of the sample.

This clonotype turned up a few times. What antigen it recognizes has not been identified. Base qualities are not at hand, and no much larger clone is one base apart. The V gene is TRBV11-2 and the J gene is TRBJ1-1; no D segment can be confidently identified. Sequenced input: blood, either unsorted or a sorted T cell fraction (not recorded which). The TCR sequence derives from a male donor with ankylosing spondylitis. The nucleotide sequence reads TGTGCCAGCAGCTTACTCCTGGGCGGAGAAGCTTTCTTT. The resulting protein is CASSLLLGGEAFF. With the rest looked up from the reference TRBV11-2 and TRBJ1-1 genes rather than sequenced, the full variable domain is EAGVAQSPRYKIIEKRQSVAFWCNPISGHATLYWYQQILGQGPKLLIQFQNNGVVDDSQLPKDRFSAERLKGVDSTLKIQPAKLEDSAVYLCASSLLLGGEAFFGQGTRLTVV.